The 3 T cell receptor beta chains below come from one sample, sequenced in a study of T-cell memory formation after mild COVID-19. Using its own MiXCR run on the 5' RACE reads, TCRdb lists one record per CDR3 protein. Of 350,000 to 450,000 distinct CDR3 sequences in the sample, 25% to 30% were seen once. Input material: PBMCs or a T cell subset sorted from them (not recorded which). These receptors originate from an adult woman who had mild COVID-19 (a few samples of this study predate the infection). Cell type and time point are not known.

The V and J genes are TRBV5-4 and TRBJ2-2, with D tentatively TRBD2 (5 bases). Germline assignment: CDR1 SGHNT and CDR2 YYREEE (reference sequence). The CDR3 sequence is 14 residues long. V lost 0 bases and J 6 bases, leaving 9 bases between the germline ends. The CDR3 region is CASSLGAEAGELFF. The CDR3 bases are TGTGCCAGCAGCTTGGGGGCGGAGGCCGGGGAGCTGTTTTTT.

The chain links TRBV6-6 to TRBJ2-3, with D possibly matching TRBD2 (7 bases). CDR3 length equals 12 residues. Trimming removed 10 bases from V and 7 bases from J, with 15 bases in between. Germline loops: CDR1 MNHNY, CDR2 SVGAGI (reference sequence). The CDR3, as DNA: TGTGCCATCAGGGGAGGGATGTATACGCAGTATTTT. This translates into CAIRGGMYTQYF.

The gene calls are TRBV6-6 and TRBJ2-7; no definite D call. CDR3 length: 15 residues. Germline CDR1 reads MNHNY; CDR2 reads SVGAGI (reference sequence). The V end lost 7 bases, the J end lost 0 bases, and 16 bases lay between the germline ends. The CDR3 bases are TGTGCCAGCACCCCCAGGAGCATATACTCCTACGAGCAGTACTTC. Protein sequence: CASTPRSIYSYEQYF.